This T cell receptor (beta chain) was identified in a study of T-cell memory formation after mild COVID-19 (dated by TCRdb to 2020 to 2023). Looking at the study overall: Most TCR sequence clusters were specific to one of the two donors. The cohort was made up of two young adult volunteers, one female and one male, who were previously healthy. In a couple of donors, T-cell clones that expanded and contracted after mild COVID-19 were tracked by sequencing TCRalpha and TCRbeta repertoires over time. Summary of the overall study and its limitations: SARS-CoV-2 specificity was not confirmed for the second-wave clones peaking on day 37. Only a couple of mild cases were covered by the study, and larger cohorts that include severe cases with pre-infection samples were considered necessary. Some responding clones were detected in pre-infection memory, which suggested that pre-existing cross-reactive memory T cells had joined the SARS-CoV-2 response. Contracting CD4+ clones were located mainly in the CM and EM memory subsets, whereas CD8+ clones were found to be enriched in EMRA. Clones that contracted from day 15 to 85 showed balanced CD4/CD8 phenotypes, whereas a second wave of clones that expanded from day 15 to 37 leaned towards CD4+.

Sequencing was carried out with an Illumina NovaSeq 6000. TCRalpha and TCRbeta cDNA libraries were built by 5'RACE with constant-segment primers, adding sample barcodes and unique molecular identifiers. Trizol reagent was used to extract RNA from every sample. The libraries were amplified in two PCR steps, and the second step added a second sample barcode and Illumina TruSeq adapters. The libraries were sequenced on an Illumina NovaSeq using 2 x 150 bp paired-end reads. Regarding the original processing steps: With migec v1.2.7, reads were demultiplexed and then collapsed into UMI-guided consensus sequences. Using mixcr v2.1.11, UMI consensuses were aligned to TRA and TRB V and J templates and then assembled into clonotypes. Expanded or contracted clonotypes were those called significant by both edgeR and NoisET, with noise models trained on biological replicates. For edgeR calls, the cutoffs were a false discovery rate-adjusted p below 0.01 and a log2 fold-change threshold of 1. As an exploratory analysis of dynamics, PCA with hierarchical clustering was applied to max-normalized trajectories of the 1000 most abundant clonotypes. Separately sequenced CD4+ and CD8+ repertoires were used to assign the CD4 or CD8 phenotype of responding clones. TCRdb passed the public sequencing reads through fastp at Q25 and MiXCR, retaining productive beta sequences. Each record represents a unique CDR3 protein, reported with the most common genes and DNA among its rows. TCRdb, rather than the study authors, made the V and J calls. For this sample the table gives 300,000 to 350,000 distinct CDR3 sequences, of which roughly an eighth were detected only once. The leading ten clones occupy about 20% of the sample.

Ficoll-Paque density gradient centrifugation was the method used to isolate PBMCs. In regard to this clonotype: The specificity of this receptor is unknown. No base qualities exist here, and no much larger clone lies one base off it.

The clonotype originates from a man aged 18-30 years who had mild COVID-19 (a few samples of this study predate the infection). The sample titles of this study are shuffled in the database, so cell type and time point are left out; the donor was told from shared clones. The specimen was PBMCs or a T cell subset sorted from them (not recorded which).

The CDR3 corresponds to CASSYRGTGELFF. The DNA sequence is TGTGCCAGCAGCTACAGGGGCACCGGGGAGCTGTTTTTT. The chain was built from TRBV7-2 and TRBJ2-2, with 7 bases aligning to TRBD1. V is pruned by 4 bases and J by 4 bases, leaving 0 bases of the junction without a gene match. The CDR3 contains 13 residues, cysteine and phenylalanine counted. Just CDR3 DNA is preserved here, 39 bases in frame from base 1. CDR1 and CDR2 (SGHTA, FQGNSA) derive from the germline V gene.